The 31 T cell receptor beta chains listed next were all sequenced from one sample in a study of CD8 T cells in ankylosing spondylitis. Each CDR3 protein is one row after TCRdb ran MiXCR on the 5' RACE reads. Altogether approximately 220,000 distinct CDR3 sequences are present, roughly 24% being singletons, with the ten largest covering under 8%. Sequencing used blood, either unsorted or a sorted T cell fraction (not recorded which). Receptors were obtained from a male donor with ankylosing spondylitis or in good health (not recorded which).

This clonotype was counted a few times. The CDR3: CASSQQSAGTVYNEQFF. CDR3 nucleotide sequence: TGCGCCAGCAGCCAACAATCTGCCGGGACAGTTTACAATGAGCAGTTCTTC. The J gene is TRBJ2-1, the V gene TRBV4-3; 7 bases are a match to TRBD1. V shed 2 bases, J shed 4 bases, and the junction held 11 bases outside the gene matches. Germline V gene lookup returns CDR1 LGHNA and CDR2 YSLEER. The CDR3 totals 17 residues.

This clonotype was picked up a small number of times. V gene TRBV20-1 combines with J gene TRBJ2-7, with 9 bases fitting TRBD2. The CDR3 runs to 13 residues. Per the germline V gene, CDR1 is DFQATT and CDR2 is SNEGSKA (reference sequence). In DNA form, the CDR3 reads TGCAGAGCACTTAGCGGGAGCTCCTACGAGCAGTACTTC. Translating it yields CRALSGSSYEQYF.

The DNA of the CDR3 is TGTGCCAGCAGCTTATTTTCGGGAGCCCCACTCGAGCAGTACTTC. Protein: CASSLFSGAPLEQYF. The chain joins TRBV7-9 to TRBJ2-7, with a weak D call TRBD2 (6 bases). Germline loops: CDR1 SEHNR, CDR2 FQNEAQ (reference sequence). CDR3 size: 15 residues. Between the trimmed V and J ends, which lost 2 bases and 6 bases, there was a span of 17 bases.

The genes are TRBV29-1 and TRBJ2-2; D is unclear. From germline, CDR1 is SQVTM and CDR2 ANQGSEA. Trimming left V 7 bases short and J 9 bases short, with 12 bases between. The CDR3 extends over 11 amino acids. As DNA, the CDR3 is TGCAGCGCTACGAGAGGTTGGGAGCTGTTTTTT. It is translated as CSATRGWELFF.

This clonotype was found many times. The chain employs TRBV3-1 and TRBJ2-7; 9 nucleotides line up with TRBD2. Looked up from germline, CDR1 is LGHDT and CDR2 is YNNKEL (reference sequence). The J segment lost 3 bases and the V segment lost 4 bases, leaving 7 bases of the junction unmatched. The CDR3 consists of 15 residues. CDR3 coding DNA: TGTGCCAGCAGCCCCGGGACTAGCATGTTCTACGAGCAGTACTTC. This gives the protein CASSPGTSMFYEQYF.

This clonotype was found a few times. This sequence joins TRBV29-1 and TRBJ2-7; 7 bases map to TRBD1. CDR1 SQVTM and CDR2 ANQGSEA come from the germline V gene. There are 14 residues in the CDR3. V shed 2 bases and J 6 bases; nucleotides not matched to a gene: 10. The CDR3 DNA reads as TGCAGCGTTGAAAAGGGGGCCAACCTTCGCGAGCAGTACTTC. This encodes CSVEKGANLREQYF.

Sample share makes this clonotype medium-sized. The V call is TRBV20-1, the J call TRBJ1-5; TRBD1 is a possible D gene (5 bases). Germline V CDR1 and CDR2: DFQATT, SNEGSKA (reference sequence). Trimming stripped 7 bases from V and 7 bases from J, with 14 bases between. The CDR3 is made up of 12 amino acids. The CDR3 bases are TGCAGTGGGGCCGTGGGGGAACAGCCCCAGCATTTT. It is translated as CSGAVGEQPQHF.

The chain carries TRBV7-8 and TRBJ1-3, with 9 bases matching TRBD1. Per germline, CDR1 SGHVS and CDR2 FQNEAQ. The CDR3 loop spans 15 amino acids. V shed 2 bases and J 6 bases; nucleotides not matched to a gene: 5. CDR3 protein: CASSLRDRGVNTIYF. CDR3 in DNA: TGTGCCAGCAGCTTACGTGACAGGGGGGTAAACACCATATATTTT.

Concerning this clonotype itself: Germline and junction disagree at one end, which may indicate a read error. The rearrangement uses TRBV9 and TRBJ2-1, with a tentative D call TRBD1 (6 bases). Germline V gives CDR1 SGDLS, CDR2 YYNGEE. The CDR3 sequence is 15 residues long. The CDR3 is CASSGGHGSYNERFF. The DNA for the CDR3 is TGTGCCAGCAGCGGGGGGCATGGCTCCTACAATGAGCGGTTCTTC.

This clonotype was recorded at least ten times. The chain has TRBV10-2 and TRBJ2-4; TRBD2 is a possible D gene (5 bases). Germline CDR1 and CDR2: WSHSY and SAAADI. There are 13 residues in the CDR3. The V end was cut by 8 bases, the J end by 3 bases, with 11 bases between. The CDR3 nucleotides are TGCGCCAGCGGGGAGATGGTCAAAAACATTCAGTACTTC. Protein product: CASGEMVKNIQYF.

Ten or more counts support this clonotype. The chain has TRBV18 and TRBJ2-7; 8 nucleotides agree with TRBD1. The ends lost 8 bases at V and 2 bases at J; junction bases unmatched: 8. This CDR3 has 14 amino acids. The V gene's germline CDR1 is KGHSH and CDR2 LQKENI. The CDR3 sequence is CASSPRTGPYEQYF. CDR3 DNA: TGTGCCAGCAGCCCCCGGACAGGGCCCTACGAGCAGTACTTC.

The CDR3 reads CASSRSSTYYTGELFF. DNA for the CDR3: TGTGCCAGCAGCCGCAGCTCCACGTACTATACCGGGGAGCTGTTTTTT. The chain is built from TRBV6-1 and TRBJ2-2; D remains unclear. In germline, CDR1 is MNHNS, CDR2 SASEGT. V was shortened by 6 bases and J by 5 bases, with 19 bases between the two germline ends. This CDR3 is 16 amino acids long.

This clonotype was counted many times. V gene TRBV5-1 combines with J gene TRBJ2-4, with no clear D. The ends were cut back, 1 base at V and 5 bases at J, with 7 bases in the middle. Germline V gene lookup returns CDR1 SGHRS and CDR2 YFSETQ. The CDR3 is made up of 13 amino acids. Here the CDR3 DNA reads TGCGCCAGCAGCTTGATCACAGAAAACATTCAGTACTTC. It codes for CASSLITENIQYF.

This clonotype was observed many times. The J gene is TRBJ2-1, the V gene TRBV7-2, with D unclear. Germline-derived CDR1 and CDR2 are SGHTA and FQGNSA. Trimming pared 1 base from V and 0 bases from J, leaving 4 bases between. This CDR3 has 14 amino acids. CDR3 sequence reads: CASSLEDSYNEQFF. In DNA form, the CDR3 reads TGTGCCAGCAGCTTAGAGGACTCCTACAATGAGCAGTTCTTC.

This clonotype was recorded many times. The CDR3 spells CATSDSGAGRSDTQYF. The CDR3 DNA follows: TGTGCCACCAGTGATTCAGGGGCAGGGAGGTCGGATACGCAGTATTTT. The chain couples TRBV24-1 to TRBJ2-3; TRBD1 or TRBD2 may be the D gene (6 bases each). The CDR3 loop spans 16 amino acids. From germline, CDR1 is KGHDR and CDR2 SFDVKD. V gave up 2 bases and J gave up 6 bases, with 17 bases separating them.

This clonotype was counted many times. This rearrangement joins TRBV12-3 or TRBV12-4 to TRBJ2-5; TRBD2 might be the D (6 bases). The CDR3 is 14 amino acids. V was clipped by 6 bases and J by 5 bases, with 16 bases between them. DNA of the CDR3: TGTGCCAGCAGCCGGGACTCACCCCAGGAGACCCAGTACTTC. Residues: CASSRDSPQETQYF.

The genes are TRBV12-3 or TRBV12-4 and TRBJ2-5; 8 nucleotides match TRBD2. V lost 5 bases and J lost 5; bases outside the gene matches: 10. The length of the CDR3 is 15 residues. The CDR3 sequence is CASSRTSGSRETQYF. The CDR3 DNA sequence: TGTGCCAGCAGTCGAACAAGCGGGAGTCGGGAGACCCAGTACTTC.

The rearrangement joins TRBV20-1 to TRBJ2-1; TRBD2 aligns across 10 bases. Germline V gene lookup returns CDR1 DFQATT and CDR2 SNEGSKA (reference sequence). The CDR3 length is 14 residues. V lost 4 bases to trimming and J lost 2 bases; unmatched junction nucleotides: 2. The CDR3: CSANLAGAYNEQFF. In DNA, the CDR3 is TGCAGTGCTAACCTAGCGGGAGCCTACAATGAGCAGTTCTTC.

This chain joins TRBV12-3 or TRBV12-4 and TRBJ2-1; 13 bases align to TRBD2. The CDR3 is 14 amino acids. V shed 5 bases, J shed 9 bases, and the junction held 4 bases outside the gene matches. CDR3 protein: CASSGLAGAGEQFF. CDR3 nucleotides: TGTGCCAGCAGTGGACTAGCGGGAGCTGGTGAGCAGTTCTTC.

This clonotype was recorded many times. V is TRBV6-1 and J is TRBJ2-7; 16 positions agree with TRBD2. V gave up 6 bases and J gave up 3 bases; unmatched junction bases: 11. CDR1 is MNHNS and CDR2 is SASEGT in the germline V gene. The CDR3 runs 18 residues. In DNA, the CDR3 is TGTGCCAGCAGACGACAGGGACTAGCGGGAGGGCACTTCTACGAGCAGTACTTC. Its protein is CASRRQGLAGGHFYEQYF.

This clonotype has at least ten counts. The J gene is TRBJ2-3, the V gene TRBV12-3 or TRBV12-4; D is perhaps TRBD2 (5 bases). This CDR3 region has 13 residues. The germline V and J ends were trimmed by 6 bases and 6 bases, with 13 bases remaining between them. For the CDR3, the DNA is TGTGCCAGCAGCCTCTTGGAGCGGGATACGCAGTATTTT. As protein: CASSLLERDTQYF.

This clonotype was recorded at least ten times. The chain couples TRBV6-5 to TRBJ2-2; no definite D call. V gave up 0 bases and J gave up 3 bases, with 5 bases separating them. This CDR3 region has 14 residues. Germline CDR1 and CDR2: MNHEY and SVGAGI. The CDR3: CASSYSGYTGELFF. Here the CDR3 DNA reads TGTGCCAGCAGTTACTCGGGGTACACCGGGGAGCTGTTTTTT.

This clonotype was found a few times. This rearrangement joins TRBV20-1 to TRBJ1-2; no firm D call. CDR1 is DFQATT and CDR2 is SNEGSKA in the germline V gene (reference sequence). Trimming took 4 bases from V and 5 from J, leaving 11 bases between them. The CDR3 extends over 12 amino acids. The CDR3 sequence: CSAKGSVYGYTF. In DNA, the CDR3 is TGCAGTGCTAAAGGGTCGGTATATGGCTACACCTTC.

This rearrangement joins TRBV5-1 to TRBJ2-5, with D possibly TRBD1 on 5 matching bases. CDR3 length: 15 amino acids. Per the germline V gene, CDR1 is SGHRS and CDR2 is YFSETQ. V gave up 3 bases and J gave up 5 bases, with 17 bases separating them. CDR3 bases: TGCGCCAGCAGCTCCATTCCAGGGTTCGGTGAGACCCAGTACTTC. Translated: CASSSIPGFGETQYF.

J is TRBJ2-1 and V is TRBV15, with 9 bases matching TRBD2. The CDR3 has 17 amino acids. The germline V gene has CDR1 LNHNV and CDR2 YYDKDF (reference sequence). Germline trimming cut 1 base from V and 5 bases from J; bases unmatched to any gene: 9. The CDR3 sequence: CATSRAPIAGVNNEQFF. The CDR3 DNA follows: TGTGCCACCAGCAGAGCCCCTATAGCGGGAGTGAACAATGAGCAGTTCTTC.

V is TRBV29-1 and J is TRBJ2-3; possible D gene TRBD2, 6 bases. Deletions cut 1 base from V and 2 bases from J, with 13 bases between. The CDR3 has 15 amino acids. Germline lookup yields CDR1 SQVTM and CDR2 ANQGSEA. CDR3 region: CSVEGTTTNTDTQYF. Written as DNA, the CDR3 is TGCAGCGTTGAAGGGACTACGACAAACACAGATACGCAGTATTTT.

V and J are TRBV20-1 and TRBJ1-1, with D possibly matching TRBD1 (5 bases). The CDR3 is 13 amino acids. Per germline, CDR1 DFQATT and CDR2 SNEGSKA (reference sequence). The V and J ends lost 2 bases and 4 bases respectively, with 11 bases between them. The CDR3 DNA sequence: TGCAGTGCTAGAATTCGCCAGGGCACTGAAGCTTTCTTT. Its protein product is CSARIRQGTEAFF.

A remark on this clonotype: A much larger clone lies a single base off, so this may be a read error. The rearrangement uses TRBV28 and TRBJ2-2; D is undetermined. The V and J ends lost 5 bases and 11 bases respectively, with 12 bases between them. Germline CDR1 and CDR2: MDHEN and SYDVKM. The CDR3 length is 12 residues. The CDR3, as DNA: TGTGCCAGCAGTCCACGATTCGCAGAGCTGTTTTTT. Encoded protein: CASSPRFAELFF.

The sample holds many counts of this clonotype. The rearrangement uses TRBV15 and TRBJ2-5; perhaps TRBD2 as D (6 bases). Germline loops: CDR1 LNHNV, CDR2 YYDKDF (reference sequence). Trimming removed 0 bases from V and 5 bases from J, with 10 bases in between. The CDR3 runs 14 residues. In nucleotides, the CDR3 is TGTGCCACCAGCAGAGAGCAAGGGAGGGAGACCCAGTACTTC. Amino acid sequence: CATSREQGRETQYF.

The sample holds many counts of this clonotype. The CDR3 spells CASSTGQGSYSNQPQHF. The CDR3 DNA is TGTGCCAGCAGCACGGGACAGGGGAGTTATAGCAATCAGCCCCAGCATTTT. The chain couples TRBV12-3 or TRBV12-4 to TRBJ1-5; TRBD1 matches at 10 bases. The CDR3 spans 17 residues. V dropped 6 bases and J dropped 0; count of bases not matched to a gene: 8.

Only a few counts were recorded for this clonotype. This chain uses TRBV3-1 with TRBJ2-2; D possibly corresponds to TRBD1 (5 bases). Deletions cut 5 bases from V and 4 bases from J, with 20 bases between. Germline CDR1 LGHDT, CDR2 YNNKEL (reference sequence). The CDR3 sequence is 17 residues long. In nucleotides, the CDR3 is TGTGCCAGCAGCGGGGCCAAAGCGTGGAGTGGCACCGGGGAGCTGTTTTTT. It encodes CASSGAKAWSGTGELFF.